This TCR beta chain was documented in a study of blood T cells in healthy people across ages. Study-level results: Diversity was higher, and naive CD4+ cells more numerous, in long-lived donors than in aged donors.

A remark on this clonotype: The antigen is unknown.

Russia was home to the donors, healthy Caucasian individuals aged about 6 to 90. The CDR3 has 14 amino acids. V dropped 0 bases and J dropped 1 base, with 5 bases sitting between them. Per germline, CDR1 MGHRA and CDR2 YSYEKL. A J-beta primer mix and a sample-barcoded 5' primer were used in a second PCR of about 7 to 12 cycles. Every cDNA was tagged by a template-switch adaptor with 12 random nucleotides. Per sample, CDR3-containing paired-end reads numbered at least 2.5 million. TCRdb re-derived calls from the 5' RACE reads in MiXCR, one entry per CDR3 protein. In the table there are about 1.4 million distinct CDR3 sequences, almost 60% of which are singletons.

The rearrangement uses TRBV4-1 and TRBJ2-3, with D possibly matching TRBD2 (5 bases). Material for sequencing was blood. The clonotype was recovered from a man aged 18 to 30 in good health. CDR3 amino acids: CASSQEEGTDTQYF. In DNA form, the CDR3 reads TGCGCCAGCAGCCAAGAGGAGGGCACAGATACGCAGTATTTT.